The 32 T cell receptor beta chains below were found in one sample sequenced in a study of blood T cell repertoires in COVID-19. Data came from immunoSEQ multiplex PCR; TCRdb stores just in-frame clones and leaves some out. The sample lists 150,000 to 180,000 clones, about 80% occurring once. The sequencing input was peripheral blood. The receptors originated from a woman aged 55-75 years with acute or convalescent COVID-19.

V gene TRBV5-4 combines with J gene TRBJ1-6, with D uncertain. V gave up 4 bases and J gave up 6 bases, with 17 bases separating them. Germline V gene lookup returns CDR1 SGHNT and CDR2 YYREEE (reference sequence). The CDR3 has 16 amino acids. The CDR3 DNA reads TGTGCCAGCAGCCCCTTAGGAACAGTTGCTAATTCACCCCTCCACTTT. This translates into CASSPLGTVANSPLHF.

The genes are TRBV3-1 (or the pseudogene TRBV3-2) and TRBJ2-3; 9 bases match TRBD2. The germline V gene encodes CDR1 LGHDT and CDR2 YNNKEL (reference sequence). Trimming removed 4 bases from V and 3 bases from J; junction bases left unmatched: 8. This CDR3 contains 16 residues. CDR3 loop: CASSPDTGLATDTQYF. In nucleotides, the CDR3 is TGTGCCAGCAGCCCAGACACCGGACTAGCGACAGATACGCAGTATTTT.

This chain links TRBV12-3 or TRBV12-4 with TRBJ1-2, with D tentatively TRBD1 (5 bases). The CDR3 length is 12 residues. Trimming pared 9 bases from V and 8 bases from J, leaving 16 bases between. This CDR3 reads CASTRRQPGYTF. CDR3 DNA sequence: TGTGCCAGTACCAGAAGACAGCCGGGCTACACCTTC.

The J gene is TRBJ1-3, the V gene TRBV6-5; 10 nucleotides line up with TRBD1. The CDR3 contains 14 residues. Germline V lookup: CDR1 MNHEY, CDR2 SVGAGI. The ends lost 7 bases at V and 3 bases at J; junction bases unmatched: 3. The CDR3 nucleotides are TGTGCCAGCATTCGGACAGGGGGTGGAAACACCATATATTTT. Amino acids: CASIRTGGGNTIYF.

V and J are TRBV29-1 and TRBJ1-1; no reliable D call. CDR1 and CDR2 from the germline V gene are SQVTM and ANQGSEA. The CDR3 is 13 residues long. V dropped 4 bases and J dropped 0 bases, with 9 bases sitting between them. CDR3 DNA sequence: TGCAGCGTTGTACAAAATATGAACACTGAAGCTTTCTTT. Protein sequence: CSVVQNMNTEAFF.

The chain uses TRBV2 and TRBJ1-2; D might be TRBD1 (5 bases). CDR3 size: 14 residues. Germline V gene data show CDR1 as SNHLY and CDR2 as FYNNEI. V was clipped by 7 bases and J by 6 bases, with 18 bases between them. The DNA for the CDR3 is TGTGCCAGCAATCTGGTTGGGGCATTCGATGGCTACACCTTC. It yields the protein CASNLVGAFDGYTF.

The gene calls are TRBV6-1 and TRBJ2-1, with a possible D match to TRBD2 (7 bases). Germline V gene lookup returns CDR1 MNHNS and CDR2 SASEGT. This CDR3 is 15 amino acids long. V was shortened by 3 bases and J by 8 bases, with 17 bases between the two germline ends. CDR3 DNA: TGTGCCAGCAGTGAGATGGAGGGGGGGCAGTATGAGCAGTTCTTC. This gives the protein CASSEMEGGQYEQFF.

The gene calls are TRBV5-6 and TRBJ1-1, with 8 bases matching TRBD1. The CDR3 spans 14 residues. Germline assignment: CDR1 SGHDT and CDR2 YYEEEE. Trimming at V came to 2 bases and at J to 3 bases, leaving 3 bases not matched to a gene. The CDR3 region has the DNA TGTGCCAGCAGCTTTAACAGGGGGGACACTGAAGCTTTCTTT. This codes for CASSFNRGDTEAFF.

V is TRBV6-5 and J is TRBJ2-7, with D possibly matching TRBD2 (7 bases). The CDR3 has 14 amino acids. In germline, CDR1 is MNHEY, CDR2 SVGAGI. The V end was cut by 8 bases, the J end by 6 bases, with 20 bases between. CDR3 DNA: TGTGCCAGCGGTCGGGGGGCGGGGGAAACCGAGCAGTACTTC. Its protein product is CASGRGAGETEQYF.

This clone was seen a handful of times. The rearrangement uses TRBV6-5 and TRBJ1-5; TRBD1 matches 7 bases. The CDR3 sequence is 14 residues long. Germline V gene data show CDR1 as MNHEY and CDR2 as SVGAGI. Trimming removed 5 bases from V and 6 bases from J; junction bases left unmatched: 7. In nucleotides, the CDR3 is TGTGCCAGCAGTATCAAGGGGGCGGTTCAGCCCCAGCATTTT. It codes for CASSIKGAVQPQHF.

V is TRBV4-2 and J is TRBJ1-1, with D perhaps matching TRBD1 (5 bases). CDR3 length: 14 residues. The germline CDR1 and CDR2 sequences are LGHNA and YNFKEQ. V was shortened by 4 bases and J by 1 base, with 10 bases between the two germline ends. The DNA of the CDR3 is TGTGCCAGCAGCCGACCGACAGCGAACACTGAAGCTTTCTTT. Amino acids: CASSRPTANTEAFF.

The CDR3 protein is CASSQTTGGNYGYTF. CDR3 bases: TGCGCCAGCAGCCAAACGACAGGGGGCAACTATGGCTACACCTTC. The chain is built from TRBV4-1 and TRBJ1-2; 10 bases line up with TRBD1. The CDR3 has 15 residues. The germline gives CDR1 MGHRA, CDR2 YSYEKL. With 2 bases clipped from V and 2 bases from J, the junction kept 2 bases outside the gene matches.

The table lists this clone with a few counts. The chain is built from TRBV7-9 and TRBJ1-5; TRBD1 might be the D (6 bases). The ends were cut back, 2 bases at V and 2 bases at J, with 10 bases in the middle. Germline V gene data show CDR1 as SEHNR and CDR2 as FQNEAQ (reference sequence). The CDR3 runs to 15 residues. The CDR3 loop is CASSLSSGGNQPQHF. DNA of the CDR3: TGTGCCAGCAGCTTATCCTCAGGGGGCAATCAGCCCCAGCATTTT. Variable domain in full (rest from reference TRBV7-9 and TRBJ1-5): DTGVSQNPRHKITKRGQNVTFRCDPISEHNRLYWYRQTLGQGPEFLTYFQNEAQLEKSRLLSDRFSAERPKGSFSTLEIQRTEQGDSAMYLCASSLSSGGNQPQHFGDGTRLSIL.

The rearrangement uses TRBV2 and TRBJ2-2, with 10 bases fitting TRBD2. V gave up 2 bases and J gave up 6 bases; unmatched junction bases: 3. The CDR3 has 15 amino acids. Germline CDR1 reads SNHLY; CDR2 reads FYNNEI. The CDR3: CASSELAGAAGELFF. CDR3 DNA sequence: TGTGCCAGCAGTGAACTAGCGGGGGCGGCCGGGGAGCTGTTTTTT.

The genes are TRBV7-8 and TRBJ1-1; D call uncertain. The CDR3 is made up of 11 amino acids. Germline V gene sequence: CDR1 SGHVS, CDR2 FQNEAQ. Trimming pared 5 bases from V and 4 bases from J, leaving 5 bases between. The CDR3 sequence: CASSPRTEAFF. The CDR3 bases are TGTGCCAGCAGCCCCCGCACTGAAGCTTTCTTT.

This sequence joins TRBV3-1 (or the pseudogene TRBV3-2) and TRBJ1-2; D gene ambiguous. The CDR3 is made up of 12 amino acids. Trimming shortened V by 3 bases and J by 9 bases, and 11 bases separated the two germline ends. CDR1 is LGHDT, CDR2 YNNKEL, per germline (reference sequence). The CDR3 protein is CASSQVSGSYTF. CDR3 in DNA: TGTGCCAGCAGCCAGGTCTCGGGGAGCTACACCTTC.

The CDR3 bases are TGTGCCAGCTCACCACCTAATAGCGGGGGATACACAGATACGCAGTATTTT. Its translation: CASSPPNSGGYTDTQYF. The chain recombines TRBV18 with TRBJ2-3; 9 bases line up with TRBD2. CDR3 length: 17 amino acids. CDR1 and CDR2 from the germline V gene are KGHSH and LQKENI. Unmatched junction bases numbered 6, after V lost 0 bases and J lost 2 bases.

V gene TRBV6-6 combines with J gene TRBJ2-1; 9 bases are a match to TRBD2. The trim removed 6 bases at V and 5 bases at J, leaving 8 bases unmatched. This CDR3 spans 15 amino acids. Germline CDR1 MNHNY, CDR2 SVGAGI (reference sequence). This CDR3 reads CASREGTSLHNEQFF. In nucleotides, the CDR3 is TGTGCCAGCAGAGAAGGGACTAGCTTACACAATGAGCAGTTCTTC.

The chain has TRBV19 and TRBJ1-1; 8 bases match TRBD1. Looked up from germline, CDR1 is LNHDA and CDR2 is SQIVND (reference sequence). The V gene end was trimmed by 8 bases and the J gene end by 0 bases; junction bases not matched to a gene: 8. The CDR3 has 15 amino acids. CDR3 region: CASADRDRLNTEAFF. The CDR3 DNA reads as TGTGCCAGTGCGGACAGGGACAGATTGAACACTGAAGCTTTCTTT. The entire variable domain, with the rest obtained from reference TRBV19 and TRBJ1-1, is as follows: DGGITQSPKYLFRKEGQNVTLSCEQNLNHDAMYWYRQDPGQGLRLIYYSQIVNDFQKGDIAEGYSVSREKKESFPLTVTSAQKNPTAFYLCASADRDRLNTEAFFGQGTRLTVV.

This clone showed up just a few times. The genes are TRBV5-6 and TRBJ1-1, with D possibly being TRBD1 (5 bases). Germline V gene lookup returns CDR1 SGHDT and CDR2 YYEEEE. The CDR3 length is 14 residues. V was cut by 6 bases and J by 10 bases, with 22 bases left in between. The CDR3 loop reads CASTPGGRGVGAFF. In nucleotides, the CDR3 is TGTGCCAGCACCCCTGGAGGTCGGGGGGTTGGAGCTTTCTTT. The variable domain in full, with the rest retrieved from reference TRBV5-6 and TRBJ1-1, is DAGVTQSPTHLIKTRGQQVTLRCSPKSGHDTVSWYQQALGQGPQFIFQYYEEEERQRGNFPDRFSGHQFPNYSSELNVNALLLGDSALYLCASTPGGRGVGAFFGQGTRLTVV.

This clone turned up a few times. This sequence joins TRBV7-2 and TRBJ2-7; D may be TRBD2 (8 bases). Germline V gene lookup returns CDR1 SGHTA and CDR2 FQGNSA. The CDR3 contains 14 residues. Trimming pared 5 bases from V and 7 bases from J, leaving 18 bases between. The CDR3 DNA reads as TGTGCCAGCAGCCCTTGGACTAGCAGGGGGGAGCAGTACTTC. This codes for CASSPWTSRGEQYF.

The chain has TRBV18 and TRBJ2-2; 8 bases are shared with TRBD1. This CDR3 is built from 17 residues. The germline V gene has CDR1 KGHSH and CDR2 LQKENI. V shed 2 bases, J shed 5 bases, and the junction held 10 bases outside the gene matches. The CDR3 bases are TGTGCCAGCTCACCAGCTCTCGGCGGGACAGGTACCGGGGAGCTGTTTTTT. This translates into CASSPALGGTGTGELFF.

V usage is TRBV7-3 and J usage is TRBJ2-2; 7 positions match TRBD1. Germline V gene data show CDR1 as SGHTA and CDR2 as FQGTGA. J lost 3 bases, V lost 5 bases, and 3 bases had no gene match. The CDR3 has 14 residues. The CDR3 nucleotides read TGTGCCAGCAGCCGTGACAGGGACACCGGGGAGCTGTTTTTT. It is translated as CASSRDRDTGELFF.

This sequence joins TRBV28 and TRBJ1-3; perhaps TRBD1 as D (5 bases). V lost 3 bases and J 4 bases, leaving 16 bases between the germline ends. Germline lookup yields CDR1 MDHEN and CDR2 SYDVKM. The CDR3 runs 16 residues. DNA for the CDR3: TGTGCCAGCAGTTTGGGCGGACAAGCCTGGGGAAACACCATATATTTT. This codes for CASSLGGQAWGNTIYF.

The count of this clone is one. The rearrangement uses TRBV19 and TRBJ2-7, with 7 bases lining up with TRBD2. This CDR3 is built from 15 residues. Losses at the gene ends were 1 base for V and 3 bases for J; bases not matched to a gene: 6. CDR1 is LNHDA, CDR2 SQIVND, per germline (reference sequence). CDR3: CASSIGTSQSYEQYF. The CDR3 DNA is TGTGCCAGTAGTATAGGGACTAGTCAGAGCTACGAGCAGTACTTC. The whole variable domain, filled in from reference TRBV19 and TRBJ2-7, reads DGGITQSPKYLFRKEGQNVTLSCEQNLNHDAMYWYRQDPGQGLRLIYYSQIVNDFQKGDIAEGYSVSREKKESFPLTVTSAQKNPTAFYLCASSIGTSQSYEQYFGPGTRLTVT.

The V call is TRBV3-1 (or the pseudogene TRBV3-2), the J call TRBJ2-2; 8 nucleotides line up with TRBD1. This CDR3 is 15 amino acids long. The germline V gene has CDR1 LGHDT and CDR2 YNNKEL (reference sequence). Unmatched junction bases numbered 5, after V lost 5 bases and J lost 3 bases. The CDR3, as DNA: TGTGCCAGCAGCTTTCAGGGGGCGGACACCGGGGAGCTGTTTTTT. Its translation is CASSFQGADTGELFF.

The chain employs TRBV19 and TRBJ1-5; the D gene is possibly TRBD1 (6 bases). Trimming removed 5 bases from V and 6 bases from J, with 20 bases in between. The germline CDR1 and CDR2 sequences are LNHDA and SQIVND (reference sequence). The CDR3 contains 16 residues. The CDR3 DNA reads TGTGCCAGTAGTGACGGGAAAGGGACAACCTCTCAGCCCCAGCATTTT. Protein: CASSDGKGTTSQPQHF.

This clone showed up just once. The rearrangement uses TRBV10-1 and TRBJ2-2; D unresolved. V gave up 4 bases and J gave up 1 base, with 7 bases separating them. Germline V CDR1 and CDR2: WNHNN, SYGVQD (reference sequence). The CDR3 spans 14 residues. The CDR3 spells CASSVSQNTGELFF. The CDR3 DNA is TGCGCCAGCAGTGTTAGTCAGAACACCGGGGAGCTGTTTTTT.

CDR3 residues: CASSPDSSGGGDEQFF. In DNA form, the CDR3 reads TGTGCCAGCAGCCCCGACTCTAGCGGTGGGGGTGATGAGCAGTTCTTC. V gene TRBV2 combines with J gene TRBJ2-1; 7 nucleotides match TRBD2. From germline, CDR1 is SNHLY and CDR2 FYNNEI. With 6 bases clipped from V and 8 bases from J, the junction kept 16 bases outside the gene matches. The CDR3 has 16 amino acids.

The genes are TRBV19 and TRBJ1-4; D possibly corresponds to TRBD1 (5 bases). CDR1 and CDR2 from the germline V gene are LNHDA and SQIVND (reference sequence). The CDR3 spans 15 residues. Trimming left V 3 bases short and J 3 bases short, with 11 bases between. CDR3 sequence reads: CASSMIGASNEKLFF. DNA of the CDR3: TGTGCCAGTAGTATGATAGGGGCCTCTAATGAAAAACTGTTTTTT.

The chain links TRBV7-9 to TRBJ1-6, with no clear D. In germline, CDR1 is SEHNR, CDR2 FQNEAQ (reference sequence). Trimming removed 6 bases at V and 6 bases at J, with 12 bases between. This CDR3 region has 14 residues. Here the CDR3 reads CASSRTGANSPLHF. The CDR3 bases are TGTGCCAGCAGTCGGACGGGAGCTAATTCACCCCTCCACTTT.

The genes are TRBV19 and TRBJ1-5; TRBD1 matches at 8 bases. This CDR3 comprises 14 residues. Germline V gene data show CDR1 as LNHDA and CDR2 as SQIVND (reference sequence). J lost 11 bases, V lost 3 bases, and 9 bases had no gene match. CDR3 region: CASSIVDREVAQHF. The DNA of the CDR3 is TGTGCCAGTAGTATTGTGGACAGGGAGGTAGCCCAGCATTTT.